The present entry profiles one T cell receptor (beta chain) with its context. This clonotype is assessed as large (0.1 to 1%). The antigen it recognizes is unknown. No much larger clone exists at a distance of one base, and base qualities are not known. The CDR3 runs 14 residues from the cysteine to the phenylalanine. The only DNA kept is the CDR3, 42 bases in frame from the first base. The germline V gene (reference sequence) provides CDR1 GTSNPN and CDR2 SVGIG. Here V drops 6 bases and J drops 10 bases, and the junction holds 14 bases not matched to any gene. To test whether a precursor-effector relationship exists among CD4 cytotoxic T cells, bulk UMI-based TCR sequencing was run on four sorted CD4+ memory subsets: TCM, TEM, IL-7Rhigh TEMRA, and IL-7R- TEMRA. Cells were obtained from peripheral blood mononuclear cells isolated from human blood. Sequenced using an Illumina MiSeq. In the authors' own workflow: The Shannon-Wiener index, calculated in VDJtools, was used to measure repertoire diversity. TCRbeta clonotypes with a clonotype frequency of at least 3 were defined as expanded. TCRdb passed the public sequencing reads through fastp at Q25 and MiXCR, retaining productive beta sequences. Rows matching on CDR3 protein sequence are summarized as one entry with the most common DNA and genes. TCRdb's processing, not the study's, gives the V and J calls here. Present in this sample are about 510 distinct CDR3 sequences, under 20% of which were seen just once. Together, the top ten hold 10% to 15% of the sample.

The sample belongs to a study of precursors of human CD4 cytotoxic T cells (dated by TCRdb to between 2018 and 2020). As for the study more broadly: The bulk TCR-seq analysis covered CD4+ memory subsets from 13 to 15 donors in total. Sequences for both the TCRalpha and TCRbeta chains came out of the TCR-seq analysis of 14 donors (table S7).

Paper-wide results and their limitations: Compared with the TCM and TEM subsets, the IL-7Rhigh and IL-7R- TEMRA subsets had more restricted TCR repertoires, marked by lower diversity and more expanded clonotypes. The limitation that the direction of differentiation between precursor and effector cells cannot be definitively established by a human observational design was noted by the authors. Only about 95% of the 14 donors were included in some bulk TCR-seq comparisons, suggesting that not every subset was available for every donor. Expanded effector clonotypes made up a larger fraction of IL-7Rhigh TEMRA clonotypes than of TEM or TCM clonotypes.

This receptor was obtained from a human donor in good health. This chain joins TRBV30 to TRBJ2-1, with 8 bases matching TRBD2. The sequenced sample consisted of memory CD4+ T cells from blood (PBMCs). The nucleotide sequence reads TGTGCCTGCCAAGGACTAGCTCCCAATTCGGAGCAGTTCTTC. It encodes CACQGLAPNSEQFF.